This T cell receptor beta chain was identified during a study of control samples from healthy donors and cancer patients. Germline assignment: CDR1 SGHRS and CDR2 YFSETQ. This CDR3 spans 12 amino acids. The ends were cut back, 0 bases at V and 4 bases at J, with 5 bases in the middle. Data came from immunoSEQ multiplex PCR; TCRdb stores just in-frame clones and leaves some out. The table has around 100,000 clones, roughly 92% seen once. The chain joins TRBV5-1 to TRBJ2-7, with D tentatively TRBD2 (5 bases). The material sequenced was blood. This receptor was taken from a human donor in good health. The donor label of this sample is uncertain. The CDR3 nucleotides are TGCGCCAGCAGCTTGGGCGGGTACGAGCAGTACTTC. Amino acids: CASSLGGYEQYF.